The T cell receptor beta chain described here comes from a study of blood T cell repertoires in COVID-19. Turning to the study itself: PBMCs, B-cell-depleted T cells, or T cells were the source of the cDNA or gDNA that made up the material.

Germline CDR1 reads SNHLY; CDR2 reads FYNNEI. There are 15 residues in the CDR3. With 0 bases removed from V and 7 bases from J, the gap between germline ends came to 16 bases. Measured with immunoSEQ multiplex PCR; TCRdb has only the in-frame clones, and not every one. Counted here are about 80,000 clones, roughly 80% occurring once; the ten biggest clones make up just over 35%. The TCR comes from a woman in her sixties or seventies with acute or convalescent COVID-19. The source material was peripheral blood. The V and J genes are TRBV2 and TRBJ2-7, with D perhaps TRBD2 (5 bases). CDR3 sequence reads: CASSEARSSSGEQYF. CDR3 DNA sequence: TGTGCCAGCAGTGAAGCGCGATCTAGCTCCGGAGAGCAGTACTTC. The variable domain in full, with the rest retrieved from reference TRBV2 and TRBJ2-7, is EPEVTQTPSHQVTQMGQEVILRCVPISNHLYFYWYRQILGQKVEFLVSFYNNEISEKSEIFDDQFSVERPDGSNFTLKIRSTKLEDSAMYFCASSEARSSSGEQYFGPGTRLTVT.